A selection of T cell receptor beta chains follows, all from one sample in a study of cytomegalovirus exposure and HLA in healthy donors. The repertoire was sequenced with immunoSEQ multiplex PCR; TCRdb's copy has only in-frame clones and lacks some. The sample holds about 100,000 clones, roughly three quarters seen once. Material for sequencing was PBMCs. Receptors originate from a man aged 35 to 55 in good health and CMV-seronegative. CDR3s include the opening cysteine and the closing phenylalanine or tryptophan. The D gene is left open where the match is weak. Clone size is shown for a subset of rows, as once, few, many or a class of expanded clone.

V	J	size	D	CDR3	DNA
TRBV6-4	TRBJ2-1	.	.	CASSDSGTPNNEQFF	TGTGCCAGCAGTGACTCTGGGACACCTAACAATGAGCAGTTCTTC
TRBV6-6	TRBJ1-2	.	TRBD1	CASRESGQANYGYTF	TGTGCCAGCAGGGAAAGCGGACAGGCAAACTATGGCTACACCTTC
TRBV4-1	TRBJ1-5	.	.	CASSQDSGLQPQHF	TGCGCCAGCAGCCAAGATTCGGGTTTACAGCCCCAGCATTTT
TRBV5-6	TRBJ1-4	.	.	CASSLTTGWGEKLFF	TGTGCCAGCAGTCTTACTACAGGGTGGGGTGAAAAACTGTTTTTT
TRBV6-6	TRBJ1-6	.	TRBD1	CASNGGQGWSPLHF	TGTGCCAGCAACGGGGGACAGGGTTGGTCACCCCTCCACTTT
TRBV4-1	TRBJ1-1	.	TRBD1	CASSQETWDRVNTEAFF	TGCGCCAGCAGCCAAGAAACATGGGACAGGGTTAACACTGAAGCTTTCTTT
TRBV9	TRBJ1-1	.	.	CASSVGSEGKHAEAFF	TGTGCCAGCAGCGTAGGGTCAGAGGGTAAGCACGCTGAAGCTTTCTTT
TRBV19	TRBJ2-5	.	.	CASTSGIRETQYF	TGTGCCAGTACCTCCGGGATACGGGAGACCCAGTACTTC
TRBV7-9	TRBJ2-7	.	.	CASSFENEQYF	TGTGCCAGCAGCTTTGAGAACGAGCAGTACTTC
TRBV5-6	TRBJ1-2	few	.	CASSLDRHYGYTF	TGTGCCAGCAGCTTGGACAGGCACTATGGCTACACCTTC
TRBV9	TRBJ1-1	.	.	CASRGGGQGDTEAFF	TGTGCCAGCAGGGGGGGAGGACAAGGGGACACTGAAGCTTTCTTT
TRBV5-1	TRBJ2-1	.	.	CASSLKDSSYNEQFF	TGCGCCAGCAGCTTGAAAGACAGCTCCTACAATGAGCAGTTCTTC
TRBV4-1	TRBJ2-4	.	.	CASSQDRGTELAKNIQYF	TGCGCCAGCAGCCAAGATCGCGGGACAGAACTAGCCAAAAACATTCAGTACTTC
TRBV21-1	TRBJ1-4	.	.	CASSKEGRGRRNEKLFF	TGTGCCAGCAGCAAAGAAGGCAGGGGGCGTCGGAATGAAAAACTGTTTTTT
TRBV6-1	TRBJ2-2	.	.	CASKVRDLNTGELFF	TGTGCCAGCAAAGTAAGGGACTTGAACACCGGGGAGCTGTTTTTT
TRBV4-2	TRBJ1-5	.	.	CASSPRAGGDQPQHF	TGTGCCAGCAGCCCACGAGCGGGGGGGGATCAGCCCCAGCATTTT
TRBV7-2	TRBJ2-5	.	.	CASSLNRVLGTQYF	TGTGCCAGCAGCTTAAACAGGGTTCTGGGGACCCAGTACTTC
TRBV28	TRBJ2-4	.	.	CASSSPTPPKNIQYF	TGTGCCAGCAGCTCTCCAACACCTCCCAAAAACATTCAGTACTTC